These T cell receptor beta chains were read from a single sample in a study of blood T cell repertoires in COVID-19. Data came from immunoSEQ multiplex PCR; TCRdb stores just in-frame clones and leaves some out. The table lists roughly 34,000 clones, roughly 88% of them singletons. Sequenced material: peripheral blood. These receptors were taken from a man older than 75 with acute or convalescent COVID-19. The CDR3 runs from the conserved cysteine through the conserved F or W. The order of the fields is D gene, J gene, V gene, clone size, CDR3 DNA, CDR3 protein. D genes are given only for firm matches. Not all rows give a size; the values are once, few, many and, for expanded clones, a class.

d_call: TRBD1; j_call: TRBJ1-5; v_call: TRBV15; clone_size: -; cdr3_nt: TGTGCCACCAGCAGAGGCCGTGGGACAGCCGGGGGTAACAATCAGCCCCAGCATTTT; cdr3_aa: CATSRGRGTAGGNNQPQHF
d_call: -; j_call: TRBJ1-6; v_call: TRBV5-1; clone_size: -; cdr3_nt: TGCGCCAGCAGCCCAGGCAGGGCGAATTCACCCCTCCACTTT; cdr3_aa: CASSPGRANSPLHF
d_call: -; j_call: TRBJ1-2; v_call: TRBV3-1/TRBV3-2; clone_size: -; cdr3_nt: TGTGCCAGCAGCCAAGATTTGGCTGGTCCCGGGATACTCTTC; cdr3_aa: CASSQDLAGPGILF
d_call: -; j_call: TRBJ1-5; v_call: TRBV6-1; clone_size: -; cdr3_nt: TGTGCCAGCAGTGAATCCCGCAGGCGGGCCAATCAGCCCCAGCATTTT; cdr3_aa: CASSESRRRANQPQHF
d_call: -; j_call: TRBJ1-1; v_call: TRBV4-2; clone_size: -; cdr3_nt: TGTGCCAGCAGCCACACACAACGGAACACTGAAGCTTTCTTT; cdr3_aa: CASSHTQRNTEAFF
d_call: TRBD1; j_call: TRBJ1-4; v_call: TRBV7-9; clone_size: once; cdr3_nt: TGTGCCAGCAGCTTAGCACAGGGGGCGGATGAAAAACTGTTTTTT; cdr3_aa: CASSLAQGADEKLFF
d_call: -; j_call: TRBJ1-1; v_call: TRBV19; clone_size: -; cdr3_nt: TGTGCCAGTAGCCCGAGAGTTATTAACACTGAAGCTTTCTTT; cdr3_aa: CASSPRVINTEAFF
d_call: TRBD1; j_call: TRBJ2-3; v_call: TRBV11-3; clone_size: -; cdr3_nt: TGTGCCAGCAGCTTACACAGGGGGTACTCAGATACGCAGTATTTT; cdr3_aa: CASSLHRGYSDTQYF
d_call: TRBD1; j_call: TRBJ1-5; v_call: TRBV30; clone_size: once; cdr3_nt: TGTGCCTGGAGTCCCCAGGGGACAGGGGGGCGTTGGACCCAGCATTTT; cdr3_aa: CAWSPQGTGGRWTQHF
d_call: -; j_call: TRBJ1-2; v_call: TRBV29-1; clone_size: -; cdr3_nt: TGCAGCGTTGAAGCAGGGGACTATGGCTACACCTTC; cdr3_aa: CSVEAGDYGYTF
d_call: TRBD1; j_call: TRBJ2-2; v_call: TRBV11-2; clone_size: -; cdr3_nt: TGTGCCAGCAGCCCCAGGGACAGGGACACCGGGGAGCTGTTTTTT; cdr3_aa: CASSPRDRDTGELFF
d_call: -; j_call: TRBJ2-3; v_call: TRBV5-1; clone_size: -; cdr3_nt: TGCGCCAGCAGCTTGGGACAGTTCACAGATACGCAGTATTTT; cdr3_aa: CASSLGQFTDTQYF
d_call: -; j_call: TRBJ2-7; v_call: TRBV7-9; clone_size: -; cdr3_nt: TGTGCTAGGACAGCCCGAGTGAGCTCCTACGAGCAGTACTTC; cdr3_aa: CARTARVSSYEQYF
d_call: TRBD1; j_call: TRBJ1-1; v_call: TRBV19; clone_size: -; cdr3_nt: TGTGCCAGTAGTCTTAGCCGGGACAGAGAAGCTTTCTTT; cdr3_aa: CASSLSRDREAFF
d_call: TRBD2; j_call: TRBJ2-5; v_call: TRBV18; clone_size: -; cdr3_nt: TGTGCCAGCTCACCAGCGGGAGGGATCAAAGAGACCCAGTACTTC; cdr3_aa: CASSPAGGIKETQYF
d_call: TRBD1; j_call: TRBJ1-5; v_call: TRBV6-1; clone_size: once; cdr3_nt: TGTGCCAGCAGTGAGACCGGAACAGGGGTAGGTCAGCCCCAGCATTTT; cdr3_aa: CASSETGTGVGQPQHF
d_call: -; j_call: TRBJ1-1; v_call: TRBV5-4; clone_size: few; cdr3_nt: TGTGCCAGCAGCGTGGACAGACGACACACTGAAGCTTTCTTT; cdr3_aa: CASSVDRRHTEAFF
d_call: -; j_call: TRBJ1-6; v_call: TRBV5-1; clone_size: once; cdr3_nt: TGCGCCAGCAGCTTGGGGGGACTAGGGAATTCACCCCTCCACTTT; cdr3_aa: CASSLGGLGNSPLHF
d_call: TRBD1; j_call: TRBJ1-2; v_call: TRBV7-9; clone_size: -; cdr3_nt: TGTGCCAGCAGCTTAGCCGGGACAGGAAAAAACTATGGCTACACCTTC; cdr3_aa: CASSLAGTGKNYGYTF
d_call: -; j_call: TRBJ2-2; v_call: TRBV9; clone_size: -; cdr3_nt: TGTGCCAGCAGCGTAAGTAACTACGCGAACACCGGGGAGCTGTTTTTT; cdr3_aa: CASSVSNYANTGELFF
d_call: -; j_call: TRBJ2-3; v_call: TRBV10-1; clone_size: -; cdr3_nt: TGCGCCAGCAGTCATGACATACCCACAGATACGCAGTATTTT; cdr3_aa: CASSHDIPTDTQYF
d_call: -; j_call: TRBJ1-1; v_call: TRBV18; clone_size: -; cdr3_nt: TGTGCCAGCTCACGGGTACAGGAGAACGCTGAAGCTTTCTTT; cdr3_aa: CASSRVQENAEAFF
d_call: TRBD2; j_call: TRBJ2-3; v_call: TRBV5-1; clone_size: -; cdr3_nt: TGCGCCAGCAGCTTGGGACTAGCGGGGGAGGGAGATACGCAGTATTTT; cdr3_aa: CASSLGLAGEGDTQYF
d_call: TRBD1; j_call: TRBJ2-5; v_call: TRBV23-1; clone_size: once; cdr3_nt: TGCGCCAGCAGTCCCTTACAGGGGTTCGAGATGGAGACCCAGTACTTC; cdr3_aa: CASSPLQGFEMETQYF
d_call: TRBD1; j_call: TRBJ2-2; v_call: TRBV5-1; clone_size: -; cdr3_nt: TGCGCCAGCAGCTTGGAGGGGGCAAGCGGGGAGCTGTTTTTT; cdr3_aa: CASSLEGASGELFF
d_call: TRBD1; j_call: TRBJ1-5; v_call: TRBV5-1; clone_size: -; cdr3_nt: TGCGCCAGCAGCTTGGCCGGACAGGGCCATCAGCCCCAGCATTTT; cdr3_aa: CASSLAGQGHQPQHF
d_call: TRBD1; j_call: TRBJ2-6; v_call: TRBV4-1; clone_size: -; cdr3_nt: TGCGCCAGCAGCCAAGAGAGGAGGCAGGGGGCGGCTACTGGGGCCAACGTCCTGACTTTC; cdr3_aa: CASSQERRQGAATGANVLTF
d_call: TRBD2; j_call: TRBJ2-2; v_call: TRBV4-2; clone_size: -; cdr3_nt: TGTGCCAGCAGCCAAGATCTAGCGGGGGGAACCGGGGAGCTGTTTTTT; cdr3_aa: CASSQDLAGGTGELFF
d_call: -; j_call: TRBJ2-7; v_call: TRBV6-2/TRBV6-3; clone_size: -; cdr3_nt: TGTGCCAGCAGTCCCCCCAGGTCCCTCTACGAGCAGTACTTC; cdr3_aa: CASSPPRSLYEQYF
d_call: -; j_call: TRBJ1-2; v_call: TRBV3-1/TRBV3-2; clone_size: -; cdr3_nt: TGTGCCAGCAGCCAAGATGATCGCGGGGGGCACTATGGCTACACCTTC; cdr3_aa: CASSQDDRGGHYGYTF
d_call: TRBD1; j_call: TRBJ1-5; v_call: TRBV6-5; clone_size: -; cdr3_nt: TGTGCCAGCAGCGGGACAGGGAATCAGCCCCAGCATTTT; cdr3_aa: CASSGTGNQPQHF
d_call: -; j_call: TRBJ2-7; v_call: TRBV11-2; clone_size: -; cdr3_nt: TGTGCCAGCAGCTTAGATAGTTACGAGCAGTACTTC; cdr3_aa: CASSLDSYEQYF
d_call: -; j_call: TRBJ1-2; v_call: TRBV10-3; clone_size: -; cdr3_nt: TGTGCCATCAGTGAGCAGGGTTATGGCTACACCTTC; cdr3_aa: CAISEQGYGYTF
d_call: -; j_call: TRBJ1-1; v_call: TRBV2; clone_size: -; cdr3_nt: TGTGCCAGCAGGGAGGGTTACAGAACTGAAGCTTTCTTT; cdr3_aa: CASREGYRTEAFF
d_call: TRBD1; j_call: TRBJ1-2; v_call: TRBV7-8; clone_size: -; cdr3_nt: TGTGCCAGCAGGTCCCTGACAGGGGGCCATGGCTACACCTTC; cdr3_aa: CASRSLTGGHGYTF
d_call: TRBD1; j_call: TRBJ1-2; v_call: TRBV2; clone_size: -; cdr3_nt: TGTGCCAGCAGCCGGACAGGGGAAATCATTTTGGGCTACACCTTC; cdr3_aa: CASSRTGEIILGYTF
d_call: TRBD1; j_call: TRBJ1-5; v_call: TRBV4-2; clone_size: -; cdr3_nt: TGTGCCAGCAGCCAAGATAGGGCGCAGGGGGCGGGACAGCCCCAGCATTTT; cdr3_aa: CASSQDRAQGAGQPQHF
d_call: -; j_call: TRBJ2-5; v_call: TRBV10-3; clone_size: -; cdr3_nt: TGTGCCATCAGTGAGTCACCAAGGGGGGGCCAAGAGACCCAGTACTTC; cdr3_aa: CAISESPRGGQETQYF
d_call: -; j_call: TRBJ1-2; v_call: TRBV12-3/TRBV12-4; clone_size: -; cdr3_nt: TGTGCCAGCAGTTGGTTACCCCAGGGGGGCTACACCTTC; cdr3_aa: CASSWLPQGGYTF
d_call: TRBD1; j_call: TRBJ1-6; v_call: TRBV2; clone_size: -; cdr3_nt: TGTGCCAGCCGACAGGGCTCTTCACCCCTCCACTTT; cdr3_aa: CASRQGSSPLHF
d_call: TRBD1; j_call: TRBJ1-4; v_call: TRBV11-2; clone_size: -; cdr3_nt: TGTGCCAGCAGCCGAGACAGGGGGCAGGGTGAAAAACTGTTTTTT; cdr3_aa: CASSRDRGQGEKLFF
d_call: -; j_call: TRBJ2-4; v_call: TRBV20-1; clone_size: -; cdr3_nt: TGCAGTGCTAGTGGGCTAGATCTAGCCAAAAACATTCAGTACTTC; cdr3_aa: CSASGLDLAKNIQYF
d_call: TRBD1; j_call: TRBJ1-1; v_call: TRBV6-2/TRBV6-3; clone_size: -; cdr3_nt: TGTGCCAGCAGTGATCCACAGGGGGCGACTGGGGGCACTGAAGCTTTCTTT; cdr3_aa: CASSDPQGATGGTEAFF
d_call: TRBD2; j_call: TRBJ2-3; v_call: TRBV19; clone_size: -; cdr3_nt: TGTGCCAGTAGTATAGCTAGACTAGCGGGGGATACGCAGTATTTT; cdr3_aa: CASSIARLAGDTQYF
d_call: -; j_call: TRBJ2-6; v_call: TRBV27; clone_size: -; cdr3_nt: TGTGCCAGCAGTTTAGAGGGCAACTCTGGGGCCAACGTCCTGACTTTC; cdr3_aa: CASSLEGNSGANVLTF
d_call: TRBD1; j_call: TRBJ1-2; v_call: TRBV7-9; clone_size: -; cdr3_nt: TGTGCCAGCAGCTTAGGACAGGGGGCATATGGCTACACCTTC; cdr3_aa: CASSLGQGAYGYTF
d_call: -; j_call: TRBJ2-5; v_call: TRBV14; clone_size: -; cdr3_nt: TGTGCCAGCAGCCGCCACAATCGTGGGGGAGGATGGGAGACCCAGTACTTC; cdr3_aa: CASSRHNRGGGWETQYF
d_call: -; j_call: TRBJ2-1; v_call: TRBV19; clone_size: -; cdr3_nt: TGTGCCAGTAGTGGACAGCCAGGCTCCTACAATGAGCAGTTCTTC; cdr3_aa: CASSGQPGSYNEQFF
d_call: TRBD1; j_call: TRBJ2-3; v_call: TRBV5-1; clone_size: -; cdr3_nt: TGCGCCAGCAGCAGGACAGGGGCTAGCACAGATACGCAGTATTTT; cdr3_aa: CASSRTGASTDTQYF
d_call: -; j_call: TRBJ1-5; v_call: TRBV28; clone_size: -; cdr3_nt: TGTGCCAGCAGACCTACAGGGCTTGGCAATCAGCCCCAGCATTTT; cdr3_aa: CASRPTGLGNQPQHF
d_call: -; j_call: TRBJ2-7; v_call: TRBV11-2; clone_size: -; cdr3_nt: TGTGCCAGCAGCCGATACCAGACAGGCTACGAGCAGTACTTC; cdr3_aa: CASSRYQTGYEQYF
d_call: TRBD2; j_call: TRBJ2-1; v_call: TRBV19; clone_size: -; cdr3_nt: TGTGCCAGTAGAGGGACTAAAGACAATGAGCAGTTCTTC; cdr3_aa: CASRGTKDNEQFF
d_call: -; j_call: TRBJ1-1; v_call: TRBV7-8; clone_size: -; cdr3_nt: TGTGCCAGCAGCCCCGAACGCGGATTGAACACTGAAGCTTTCTTT; cdr3_aa: CASSPERGLNTEAFF
d_call: -; j_call: TRBJ1-1; v_call: TRBV9; clone_size: -; cdr3_nt: TGTGCCAGCAGCTGGACTCCGGGAGGCACTGAAGCTTTCTTT; cdr3_aa: CASSWTPGGTEAFF
d_call: -; j_call: TRBJ1-6; v_call: TRBV5-1; clone_size: -; cdr3_nt: TGCGCCAGCAGCGAGGCCGGACAAGGGACCCTCCACTTT; cdr3_aa: CASSEAGQGTLHF
d_call: TRBD1; j_call: TRBJ1-1; v_call: TRBV11-3; clone_size: -; cdr3_nt: TGTGCCAGCAGCTTAGGGGAACAGGGGACGAACACTGAAGCTTTCTTT; cdr3_aa: CASSLGEQGTNTEAFF
d_call: TRBD1; j_call: TRBJ2-7; v_call: TRBV7-7; clone_size: -; cdr3_nt: TGTGCCAGCAGCCCAGGACAGGGGGCTCGCGAGCAGTACTTC; cdr3_aa: CASSPGQGAREQYF